This record covers a single T cell receptor beta chain. From the germline J gene comes the end of the CDR3, since the read stops 3 residues before it. This CDR3 is built from 15 residues. CDR1 is ENHRY, CDR2 SYGVKD, per germline. Germline trimming cut 3 bases from V and 0 bases from J; bases unmatched to any gene: 4. This record comes from a study of T cells in women clearing cervical HPV infection. Using immunoSEQ multiplex PCR, the repertoire was profiled, and TCRdb retains in-frame clones only, with some absent. The table lists about 27,000 clones. The source is a woman aged 18 to 75 with a cervical HPV16 infection that either progressed to CIN3+ or cleared (not recorded which). The chain has TRBV10-3 and TRBJ2-7; 8 positions agree with TRBD2. Sequencing was carried out using blood buffy coat. The sequenced CDR3 bases are TGTGCCATCAGTGATCAGCGGGAGAGCTCCTACGAG. It is translated as CAISDQRESSYE. The whole CDR3 protein is CAISDQRESSYEQYF.